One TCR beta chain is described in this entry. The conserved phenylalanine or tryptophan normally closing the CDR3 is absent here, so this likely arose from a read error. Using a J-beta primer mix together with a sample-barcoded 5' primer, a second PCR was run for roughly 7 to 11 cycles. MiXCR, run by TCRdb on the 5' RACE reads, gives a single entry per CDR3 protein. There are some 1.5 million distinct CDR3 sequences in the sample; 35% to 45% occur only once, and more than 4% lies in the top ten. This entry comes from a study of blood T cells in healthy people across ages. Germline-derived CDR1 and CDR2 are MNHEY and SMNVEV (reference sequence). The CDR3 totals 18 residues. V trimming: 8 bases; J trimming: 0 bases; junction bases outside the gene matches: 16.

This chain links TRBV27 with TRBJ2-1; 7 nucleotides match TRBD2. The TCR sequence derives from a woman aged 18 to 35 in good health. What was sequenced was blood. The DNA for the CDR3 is TGTGCCAGCTCTTCGGGTAGCGGGCTCCGAAGCTCCTACAATGAGCAGTTCGTC. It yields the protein CASSSGSGLRSSYNEQFV.